The entry below gives a single T cell receptor (beta chain) sequence along with its context. Antigen specificity is unknown. Reverse transcription of roughly 0.45 to 1 ug RNA was performed with random hexamers. The method of amplification for TCR beta CDR3 was immunoSEQ multiplex PCR, covering 54 Vbeta and 13 Jbeta. A single record per CDR3 protein comes from TCRdb applying MiXCR to the immunoSEQ multiplex PCR reads. This table holds around 150,000 distinct CDR3 sequences, roughly 94% found once. The data were obtained in a study of CD8 T cells in Susac syndrome. Study-level points and caveats: Total CD8+ repertoires held around 16 Susac-specific public clones, while CD8+ TEMRA repertoires held 5 or 6. In TEMRA cells and active patients, CD8+ clonal expansion in Susac reached its peak.

There are 12 residues in the CDR3. Trimming took off 10 bases at V and 5 bases at J, with 14 bases between the two ends. Germline values: CDR1 SGHTA, CDR2 FQGNSA. The chain combines TRBV7-2 with TRBJ2-5, with D unresolved. Specimen: CD8+ T cells from PBMCs. The clonotype originates from a human donor with Susac syndrome. CDR3 amino acids: CATRPGSETQYF. CDR3 sequence (DNA): TGTGCCACCAGGCCGGGCAGCGAGACCCAGTACTTC.